This T cell receptor (beta chain) came from a study of T cell repertoires in cytomegalovirus infection. At the level of the study: In the study, CMV epitopes included recently identified HLA-C-restricted and well-studied HLA-B-restricted ones. Public TCR beta signature analysis indicated the presence of both CMV infection and matching HLA type. The study's findings and limits: CMV carriers having the relevant HLA were flagged by cumulative public TCR beta family frequency.

For this clonotype: Its target is unknown.

TCRdb re-called the reads with MiXCR, one entry per CDR3 protein. The table lists approximately 110,000 distinct CDR3 sequences, 29% of them singletons. This CDR3 has 15 amino acids. Trimming removed 5 bases at V and 3 bases at J, with 16 bases between. The TCR was taken from a human donor in good health (CMV status not recorded). Some clones in this sample may be carry-over from other donors' samples. Sequences were derived from CD8+ T cells from cultured PBMCs, sampled from culture after CMV antigen stimulation. The chain couples TRBV12-3 or TRBV12-4 to TRBJ1-2, with D possibly TRBD1 on 5 matching bases. The CDR3 loop reads CASSLGTDPDYGYTF. The CDR3 DNA reads as TGTGCCAGCAGTCTTGGGACGGACCCTGACTATGGCTACACCTTC.